This TCR beta chain was obtained from a study of early T cells in non-severe SARS-CoV-2 infection. Overall study context: Sequencing was performed on bulk RNA from unsorted whole blood, leaving chains unpaired.

Study conclusions and caveats: Clonotype matching in VDJdb favored anti-spike CD8 responses and did not capture private and CD4 specificities.

The TCR library protocol was used to attach unique molecular identifiers. These identifiers were attached to individual cDNA molecules. A single record per CDR3 protein comes from TCRdb applying MiXCR to the 5' RACE reads. The table records roughly 35,000 distinct CDR3 sequences, less than 8.5% of them present only once. CDR3 length: 17 amino acids. J gave up 5 bases and V 4 bases, and 10 bases lay outside the gene matches. From germline, CDR1 is MNHEY and CDR2 SMNVEV (reference sequence). There are many counts of this clonotype. Its antigen is unknown. This receptor was obtained from an adult who was a healthcare worker with PCR-confirmed SARS-CoV-2 infection or an uninfected control (not recorded which). The chain uses TRBV27 and TRBJ1-4; 10 nucleotides line up with TRBD1. The sequenced sample consisted of whole blood. Here the CDR3 reads CASSSGTGVRGNEKLFF. The CDR3 DNA reads as TGTGCCAGCAGTTCCGGGACAGGGGTGAGGGGGAATGAAAAACTGTTTTTT.